The 12 T cell receptor beta chains given below trace back to one sample, sequenced in a study of lymphopenia after photon versus proton radiotherapy. The protocol was immunoSEQ multiplex PCR, while the TCRdb copy is restricted to in-frame clones and leaves out a portion. The sample consists of some 4,700 clones, 60% to 70% of them appearing once. The sample in question was peripheral blood, obtained from a patient treated with proton-based radiotherapy. Source of these receptors: a man older than 75 with esophageal cancer.

The CDR3 is CASSLNRDHEQYF. In nucleotides, the CDR3 is TGTGCCAGTAGTCTCAACAGGGATCACGAGCAGTACTTC. The chain has TRBV19 and TRBJ2-7; a weak D match, TRBD1 (6 bases). Germline V gives CDR1 LNHDA, CDR2 SQIVND (reference sequence). V lost 5 bases and J lost 5, with 13 bases in between. There are 13 residues in the CDR3.

The gene calls are TRBV7-9 and TRBJ2-3; D is possibly TRBD2 (5 bases). Deletions cut 5 bases from V and 0 bases from J, with 12 bases between. This CDR3 comprises 15 residues. CDR1 and CDR2 from the germline V gene are SEHNR and FQNEAQ (reference sequence). CDR3 DNA: TGTGCCAGCAGCCCCGTGAGCGGTAGCACAGATACGCAGTATTTT. This codes for CASSPVSGSTDTQYF.

In nucleotides, the CDR3 is TGTGCCAGCAGCGAAGGACTAGAGGTCACAGATACGCAGTATTTT. Encoded protein: CASSEGLEVTDTQYF. The chain combines TRBV9 with TRBJ2-3, with TRBD2 matching 7 bases. Germline CDR1 is SGDLS and CDR2 is YYNGEE. The V segment lost 3 bases and the J segment 2 bases; nucleotides outside the gene matches: 6. The CDR3 has 15 amino acids.

This clone was observed a handful of times. This sequence joins TRBV6-6 and TRBJ2-3, with TRBD1 identical over 8 bases. There are 14 residues in the CDR3. Germline CDR1 is MNHNY and CDR2 is SVGAGI (reference sequence). J was trimmed by 0 bases and V by 7 bases; bases with no gene match: 3. In nucleotides, the CDR3 is TGTGCCAGCAACCGACAGGGGAGCACAGATACGCAGTATTTT. The encoded protein is CASNRQGSTDTQYF.

This chain uses TRBV4-1 with TRBJ1-3; tentatively, D is TRBD1 (6 bases). Trimming took off 0 bases at V and 1 base at J, with 10 bases between the two ends. The CDR3 runs 16 residues. Germline V CDR1 and CDR2: MGHRA, YSYEKL. The CDR3 DNA reads TGCGCCAGCAGCCAAGATCGGGGGCTATCTGGAAACACCATATATTTT. Translating it yields CASSQDRGLSGNTIYF.

The genes are TRBV4-1 and TRBJ2-7; D is perhaps TRBD2 (6 bases). The CDR3 contains 15 residues. CDR1 MGHRA and CDR2 YSYEKL come from the germline V gene. Trimming shortened V by 4 bases and J by 4 bases, and 17 bases separated the two germline ends. CDR3 region: CASSRNRLVGYEQYF. CDR3 nucleotides: TGCGCCAGCAGCCGGAACAGACTAGTGGGGTACGAGCAGTACTTC.

This chain connects TRBV11-2 to TRBJ2-5, with a possible D match to TRBD2 (5 bases). Per germline, CDR1 SGHAT and CDR2 FQNNGV. Trimming shortened V by 5 bases and J by 0 bases, and 13 bases separated the two germline ends. This CDR3 is 15 amino acids long. The DNA for the CDR3 is TGTGCCAGCAGCCTAGGGAGACCGTACCAAGAGACCCAGTACTTC. This translates into CASSLGRPYQETQYF.

The V and J genes are TRBV7-9 and TRBJ2-2; 12 positions match TRBD2. V was pared by 4 bases and J by 1 base, with 7 bases of the junction left unmatched. CDR3 length equals 18 residues. Germline values: CDR1 SEHNR, CDR2 FQNEAQ (reference sequence). In DNA, the CDR3 is TGTGCCAGCAGCTCCCGACTAGCGGGGGCTAAGAACACCGGGGAGCTGTTTTTT. It codes for CASSSRLAGAKNTGELFF.

The chain recombines TRBV5-4 with TRBJ1-2, with D possibly being TRBD1 (5 bases). Trimming cost V 0 bases and J 4 bases, with 13 bases left between them. The CDR3 loop spans 15 amino acids. Germline V gene data show CDR1 as SGHNT and CDR2 as YYREEE (reference sequence). The CDR3, as DNA: TGTGCCAGCAGCTTGGGGGGGGAACCACCCTATGGCTACACCTTC. This translates into CASSLGGEPPYGYTF.

The table lists this clone with a few counts. This sequence joins TRBV27 and TRBJ2-1; TRBD1 matches at 10 bases. V was clipped by 6 bases and J by 7 bases; unmatched bases: 12. The CDR3 length is 16 residues. The V gene's germline CDR1 is MNHEY and CDR2 SMNVEV (reference sequence). CDR3 coding DNA: TGTGCCAGCAGCCGCTGGCCGCGACAGGGGGCAAATGAGCAGTTCTTC. This codes for CASSRWPRQGANEQFF.

CDR3 nucleotides: TGTGCCAGCAGCTTAGGCTTTGACGAGCAGTACTTC. Encoded protein: CASSLGFDEQYF. The chain carries TRBV7-9 and TRBJ2-7; D is undetermined. This CDR3 is 12 amino acids long. Germline CDR1 and CDR2: SEHNR and FQNEAQ (reference sequence). V was cut by 1 base and J by 5 bases, with 6 bases left in between.

The rearrangement uses TRBV6-1 and TRBJ2-1; D is possibly TRBD2 (6 bases). Germline V gene data show CDR1 as MNHNS and CDR2 as SASEGT. The CDR3 contains 13 residues. Trimming stripped 6 bases from V and 8 bases from J, with 14 bases between. The DNA for the CDR3 is TGTGCCAGCAGGGATGGCCCGGGGGATGAGCAGTTCTTC. Its translation: CASRDGPGDEQFF.